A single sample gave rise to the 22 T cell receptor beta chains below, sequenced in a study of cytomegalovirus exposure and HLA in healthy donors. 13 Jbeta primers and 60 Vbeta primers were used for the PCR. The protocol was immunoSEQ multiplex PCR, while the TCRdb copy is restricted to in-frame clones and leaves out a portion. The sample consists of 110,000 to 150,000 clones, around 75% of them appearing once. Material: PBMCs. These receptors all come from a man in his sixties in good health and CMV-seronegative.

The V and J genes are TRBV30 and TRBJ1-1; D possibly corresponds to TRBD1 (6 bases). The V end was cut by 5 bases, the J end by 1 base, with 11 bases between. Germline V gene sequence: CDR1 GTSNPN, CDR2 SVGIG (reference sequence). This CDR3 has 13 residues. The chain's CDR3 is CAWATGPNTEAFF. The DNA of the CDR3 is TGTGCCTGGGCTACAGGGCCGAACACTGAAGCTTTCTTT.

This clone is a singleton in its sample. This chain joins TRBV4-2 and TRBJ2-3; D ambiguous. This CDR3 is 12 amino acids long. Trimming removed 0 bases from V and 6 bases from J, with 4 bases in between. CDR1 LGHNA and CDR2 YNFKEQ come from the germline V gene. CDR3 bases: TGTGCCAGCAGCCAAGAAGCCGATACGCAGTATTTT. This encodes CASSQEADTQYF.

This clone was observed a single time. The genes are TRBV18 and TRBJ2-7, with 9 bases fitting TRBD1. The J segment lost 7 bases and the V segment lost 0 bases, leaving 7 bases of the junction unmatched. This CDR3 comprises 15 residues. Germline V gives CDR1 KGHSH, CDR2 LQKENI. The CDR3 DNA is TGTGCCAGCTCACCACCATCCGGACAGGGGTATGAGCAGTACTTC. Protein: CASSPPSGQGYEQYF.

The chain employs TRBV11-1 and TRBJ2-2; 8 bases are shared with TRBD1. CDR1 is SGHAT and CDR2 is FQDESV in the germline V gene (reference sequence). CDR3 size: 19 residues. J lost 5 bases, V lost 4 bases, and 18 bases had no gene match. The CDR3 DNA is TGTGCCAGCAGCTCCATGCAAAGCACATCAGGGGGCAGGACCGGGGAGCTGTTTTTT. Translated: CASSSMQSTSGGRTGELFF.

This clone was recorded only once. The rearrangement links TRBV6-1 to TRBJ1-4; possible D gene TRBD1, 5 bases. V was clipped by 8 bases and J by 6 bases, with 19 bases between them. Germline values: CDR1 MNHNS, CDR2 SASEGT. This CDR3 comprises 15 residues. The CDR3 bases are TGTGCCAGCTTCTCGGGGGGAGGGCGCGATGAAAAACTGTTTTTT. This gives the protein CASFSGGGRDEKLFF.

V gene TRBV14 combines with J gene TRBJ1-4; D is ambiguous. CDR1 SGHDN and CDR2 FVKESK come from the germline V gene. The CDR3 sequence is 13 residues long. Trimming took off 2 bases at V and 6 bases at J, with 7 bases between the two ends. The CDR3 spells CASSQNKYEKLFF. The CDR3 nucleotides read TGTGCCAGCAGCCAAAACAAGTATGAAAAACTGTTTTTT.

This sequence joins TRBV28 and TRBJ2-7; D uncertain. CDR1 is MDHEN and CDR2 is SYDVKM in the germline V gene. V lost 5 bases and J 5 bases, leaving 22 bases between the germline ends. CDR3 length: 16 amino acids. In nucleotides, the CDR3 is TGTGCCAGCAGTCCCCCATTCAGTGACAAATCCGACGAGCAGTACTTC. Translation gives CASSPPFSDKSDEQYF.

In DNA, the CDR3 is TGTGCCAGCAGTTTCCGGACTAGCGGGACCTACAATGAGCAGTTCTTC. Amino acids: CASSFRTSGTYNEQFF. The rearrangement uses TRBV27 and TRBJ2-1, with 12 nucleotides matching TRBD2. The CDR3 totals 16 residues. J gave up 2 bases and V 3 bases, and 2 bases lay outside the gene matches. The germline gives CDR1 MNHEY, CDR2 SMNVEV (reference sequence).

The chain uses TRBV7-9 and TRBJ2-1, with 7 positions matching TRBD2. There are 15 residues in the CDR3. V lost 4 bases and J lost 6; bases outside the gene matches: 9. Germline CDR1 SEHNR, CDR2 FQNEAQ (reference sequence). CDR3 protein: CASSSSGLGTNEQFF. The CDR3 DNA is TGTGCCAGCAGCTCCTCAGGACTAGGGACCAATGAGCAGTTCTTC.

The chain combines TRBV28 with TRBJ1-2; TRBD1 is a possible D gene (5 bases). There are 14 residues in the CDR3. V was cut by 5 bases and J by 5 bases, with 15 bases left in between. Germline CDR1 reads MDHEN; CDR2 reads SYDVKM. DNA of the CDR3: TGTGCCAGCAGTGGCGGGGGGACCCTTTATGGCTACACCTTC. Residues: CASSGGGTLYGYTF.

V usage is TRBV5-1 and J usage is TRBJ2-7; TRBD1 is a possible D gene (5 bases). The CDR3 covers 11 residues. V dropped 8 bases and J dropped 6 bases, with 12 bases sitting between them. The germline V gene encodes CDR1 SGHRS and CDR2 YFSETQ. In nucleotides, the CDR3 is TGCGCCAGTATCCAGGGTCGCGAGCAGTACTTC. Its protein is CASIQGREQYF.

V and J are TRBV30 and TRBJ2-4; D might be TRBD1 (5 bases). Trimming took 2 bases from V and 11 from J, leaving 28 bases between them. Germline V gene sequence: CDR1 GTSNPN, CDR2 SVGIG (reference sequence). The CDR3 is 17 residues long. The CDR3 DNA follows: TGTGCCTGGAGTAATAGAAGGATAGGGGTTGAGTTGACTGTTCAGTACTTC. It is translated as CAWSNRRIGVELTVQYF. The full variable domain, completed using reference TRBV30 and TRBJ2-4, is SQTIHQWPATLVQPVGSPLSLECTVEGTSNPNLYWYRQAAGRGLQLLFYSVGIGQISSEVPQNLSASRPQDRQFILSSKKLLLSDSGFYLCAWSNRRIGVELTVQYFGAGTRLSVL.

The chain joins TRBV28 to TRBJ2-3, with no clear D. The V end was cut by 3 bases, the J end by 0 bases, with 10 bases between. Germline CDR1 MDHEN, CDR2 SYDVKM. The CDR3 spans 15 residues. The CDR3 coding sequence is TGTGCCAGCAGTTTGGTACTGTCTAGCACAGATACGCAGTATTTT. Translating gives CASSLVLSSTDTQYF.

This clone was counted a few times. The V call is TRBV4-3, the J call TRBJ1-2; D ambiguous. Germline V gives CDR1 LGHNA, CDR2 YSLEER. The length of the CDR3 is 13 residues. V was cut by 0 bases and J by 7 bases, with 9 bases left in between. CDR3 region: CASSQDRVTGYTF. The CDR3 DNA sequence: TGCGCCAGCAGCCAAGATCGGGTCACTGGCTACACCTTC.

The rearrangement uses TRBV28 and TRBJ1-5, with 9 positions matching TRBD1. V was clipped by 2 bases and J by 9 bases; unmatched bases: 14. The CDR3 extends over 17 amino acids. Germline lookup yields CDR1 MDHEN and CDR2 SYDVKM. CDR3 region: CASSLRQGGISPGPQHF. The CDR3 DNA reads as TGTGCCAGCAGTTTAAGACAGGGGGGAATCAGCCCCGGGCCCCAGCATTTT.

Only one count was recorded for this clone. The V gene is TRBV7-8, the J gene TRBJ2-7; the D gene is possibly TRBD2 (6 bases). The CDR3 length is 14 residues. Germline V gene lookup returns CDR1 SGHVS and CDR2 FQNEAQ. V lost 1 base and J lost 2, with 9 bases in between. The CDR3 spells CASSLGSGPYEQYF. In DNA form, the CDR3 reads TGTGCCAGCAGCTTAGGTAGCGGACCCTACGAGCAGTACTTC.

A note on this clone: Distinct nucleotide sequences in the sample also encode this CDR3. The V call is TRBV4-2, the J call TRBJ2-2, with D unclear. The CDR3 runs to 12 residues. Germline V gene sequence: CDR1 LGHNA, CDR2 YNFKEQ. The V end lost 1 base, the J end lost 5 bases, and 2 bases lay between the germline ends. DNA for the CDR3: TGTGCCAGCAGCCAAGCTACCGGGGAGCTGTTTTTT. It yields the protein CASSQATGELFF.

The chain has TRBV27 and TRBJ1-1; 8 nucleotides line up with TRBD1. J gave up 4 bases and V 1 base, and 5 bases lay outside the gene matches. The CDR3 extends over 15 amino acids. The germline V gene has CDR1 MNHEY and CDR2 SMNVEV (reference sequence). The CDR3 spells CASSLYRQGPTEAFF. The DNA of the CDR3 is TGTGCCAGCAGTTTATATCGACAGGGGCCCACTGAAGCTTTCTTT.

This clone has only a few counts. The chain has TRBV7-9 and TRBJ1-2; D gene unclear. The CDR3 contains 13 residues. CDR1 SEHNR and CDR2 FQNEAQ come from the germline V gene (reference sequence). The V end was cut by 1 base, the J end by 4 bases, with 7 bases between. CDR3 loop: CASSLERVYGYTF. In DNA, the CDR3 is TGTGCCAGCAGCTTAGAGAGGGTCTATGGCTACACCTTC.

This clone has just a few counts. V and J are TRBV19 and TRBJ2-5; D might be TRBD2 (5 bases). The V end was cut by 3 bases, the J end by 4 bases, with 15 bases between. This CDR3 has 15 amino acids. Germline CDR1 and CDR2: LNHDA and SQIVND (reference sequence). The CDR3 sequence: CASSIGPVRGETQYF. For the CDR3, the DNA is TGTGCCAGTAGTATCGGGCCAGTACGGGGAGAGACCCAGTACTTC.

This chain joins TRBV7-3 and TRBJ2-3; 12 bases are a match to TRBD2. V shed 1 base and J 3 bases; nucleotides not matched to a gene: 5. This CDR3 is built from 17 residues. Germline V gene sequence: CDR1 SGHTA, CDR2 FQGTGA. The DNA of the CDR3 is TGTGCCAGCAGCTTAAATGGGGGACTAGCGGGTACAGATACGCAGTATTTT. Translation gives CASSLNGGLAGTDTQYF.

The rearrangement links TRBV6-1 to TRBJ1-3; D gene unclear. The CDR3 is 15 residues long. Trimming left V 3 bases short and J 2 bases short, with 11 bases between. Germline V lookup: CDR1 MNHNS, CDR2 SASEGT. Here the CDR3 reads CASSDPAATGNTIYF. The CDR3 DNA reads TGTGCCAGCAGTGATCCCGCAGCGACTGGAAACACCATATATTTT.